This TCR beta chain was captured by sequencing in a study of cytomegalovirus exposure and HLA in healthy donors. Study-wide background: As an earlier analysis found, around 190 million T cells yielded about 120 million unique TCR beta sequences. Study results and limitations: Prediction of most subjects' HLA-A and HLA-B alleles by TCR beta sequences was reportedly accurate. Among TCR sequences, most were rare, though some public TCRs appeared in many donors. In a later analysis, TCR beta V- and J-gene trimming was associated with a missense DCLRE1C variant.

The PCR made use of 60 Vbeta and 13 Jbeta primers. Data came from immunoSEQ multiplex PCR; TCRdb stores just in-frame clones and leaves some out. The sample lists 180,000 or so clones; approximately 80% were seen once. V was pared by 4 bases and J by 7 bases, with 8 bases of the junction left unmatched. The CDR3 extends over 15 amino acids. CDR1 and CDR2 from the germline V gene are LGHNA and YSLEER. About this clone itself: Its cognate antigen is unknown.

The sequenced sample was PBMCs. This chain uses TRBV4-3 with TRBJ2-4; 9 positions agree with TRBD1. The sequence derives from a woman between 18 and 29 years old in good health and CMV-seropositive. The CDR3 loop reads CASSLARTGENIQYF. For the CDR3, the DNA is TGCGCCAGCAGCCTCGCCCGGACAGGGGAGAACATTCAGTACTTC.